The clone carrying this T cell receptor (beta chain) was counted many times. Noted time point: newly diagnosed GD, antithyroid drugs for less than 3 months. The TCR library was prepared using RNA isolated from PBMCs. The data derive from a study of regulatory T cells in long-lasting Graves disease. Study-wide background: Antithyroid drugs had been taken by newly diagnosed Graves' patients for under 3 months.

Assembly of TCR beta libraries relied on iRepertoire HTBI primers together with Arm-PCR of CDR3 regions. Via MiXCR, TCRdb re-called the multiplex PCR reads, giving one row per CDR3 protein. Here the sample spans about 370,000 distinct CDR3 sequences, 15% to 19% being singletons. Sequenced here: peripheral blood mononuclear cells (PBMCs), sampled at new diagnosis, from a patient treated with antithyroid drugs. This TCR came from a female donor with Graves disease.

In DNA form, the CDR3 reads TGTGCCTGGAGTGTACGTAGTGAAGCTTTCTTT. Protein: CAWSVRSEAFF. The rearrangement uses TRBV30 and TRBJ1-1; D unresolved. This CDR3 is built from 11 residues. V was trimmed by 0 bases and J by 7 bases, leaving 6 bases between them. The V gene's germline CDR1 is GTSNPN and CDR2 SVGIG (reference sequence).